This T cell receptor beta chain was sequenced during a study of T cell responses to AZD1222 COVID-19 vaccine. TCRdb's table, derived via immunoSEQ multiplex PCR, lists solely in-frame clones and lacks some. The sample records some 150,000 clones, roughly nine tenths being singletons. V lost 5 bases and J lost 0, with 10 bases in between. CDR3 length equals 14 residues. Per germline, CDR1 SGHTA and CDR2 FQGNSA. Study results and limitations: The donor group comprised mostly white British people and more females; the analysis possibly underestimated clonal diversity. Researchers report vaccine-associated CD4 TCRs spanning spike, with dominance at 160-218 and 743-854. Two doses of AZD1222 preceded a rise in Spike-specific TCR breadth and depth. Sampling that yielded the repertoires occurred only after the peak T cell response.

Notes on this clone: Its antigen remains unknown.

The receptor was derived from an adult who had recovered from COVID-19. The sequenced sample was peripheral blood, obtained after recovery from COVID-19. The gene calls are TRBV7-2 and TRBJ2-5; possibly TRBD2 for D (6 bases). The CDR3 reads CASSPGRHQETQYF. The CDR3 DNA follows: TGTGCCAGCAGCCCCGGGAGACACCAAGAGACCCAGTACTTC.